The sample holds one count of the clone carrying this T cell receptor beta chain. Its specificity is unknown. The record originates from a study of CD8+ T cells in alopecia areata. Overall study results and limits: Clonality in lesional scalp, especially alopecia totalis/universalis, exceeded that of normal scalp. Sequencing of scalp tissue also captures the resident alphabeta T cells of normal skin.

The authors sorted CD4+ cells into CD25+CD127- cells for several patients. PBMCs served as the source from which CD4+ and CD8+ T cells were sorted. RNA extraction was followed by reverse transcription into cDNA, which acted as the sequencing template. The table came from immunoSEQ multiplex PCR; TCRdb's copy has only in-frame clones and leaves some out. This table holds 35,000 to 45,000 clones, 45% to 70% found once. V was pared by 2 bases and J by 4 bases, with 12 bases between. Looked up from germline, CDR1 is MNHNS and CDR2 is SASEGT. The CDR3 is 15 residues long. V usage is TRBV6-1 and J usage is TRBJ2-1; D remains unclear. This TCR came from a human donor with alopecia areata. The sequenced sample was CD4+ Tregs sorted from blood. CDR3: CASSESLGGYNEQFF. CDR3 nucleotides: TGTGCCAGCAGTGAATCTCTCGGCGGATACAATGAGCAGTTCTTC.